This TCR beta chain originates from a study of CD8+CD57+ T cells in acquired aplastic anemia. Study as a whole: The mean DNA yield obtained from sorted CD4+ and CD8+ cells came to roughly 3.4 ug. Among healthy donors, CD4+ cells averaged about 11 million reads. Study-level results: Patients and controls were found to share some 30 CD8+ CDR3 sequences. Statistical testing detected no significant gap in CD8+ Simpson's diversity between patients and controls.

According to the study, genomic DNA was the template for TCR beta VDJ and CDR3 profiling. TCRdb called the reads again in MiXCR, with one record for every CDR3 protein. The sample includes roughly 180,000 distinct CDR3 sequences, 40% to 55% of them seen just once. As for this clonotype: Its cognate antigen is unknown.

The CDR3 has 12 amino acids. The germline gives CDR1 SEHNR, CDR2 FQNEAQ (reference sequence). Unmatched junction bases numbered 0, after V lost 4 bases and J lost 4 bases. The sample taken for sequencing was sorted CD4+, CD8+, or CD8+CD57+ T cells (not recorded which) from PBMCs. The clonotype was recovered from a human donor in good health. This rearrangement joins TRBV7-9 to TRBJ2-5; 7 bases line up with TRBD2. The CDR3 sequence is CASSWGGETQYF. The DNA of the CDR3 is TGTGCCAGCAGCTGGGGGGGAGAGACCCAGTACTTC.